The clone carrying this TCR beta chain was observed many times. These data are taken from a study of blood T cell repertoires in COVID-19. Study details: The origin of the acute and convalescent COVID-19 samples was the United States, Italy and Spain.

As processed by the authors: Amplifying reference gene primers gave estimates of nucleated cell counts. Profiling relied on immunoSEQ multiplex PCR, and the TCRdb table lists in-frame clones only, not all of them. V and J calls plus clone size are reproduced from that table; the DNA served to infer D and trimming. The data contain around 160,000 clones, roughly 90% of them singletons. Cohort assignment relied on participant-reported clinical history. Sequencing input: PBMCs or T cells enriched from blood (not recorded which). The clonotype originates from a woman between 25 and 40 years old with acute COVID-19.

The CDR3 bases are TGTGCCAGCAGCTTACGGGGGGGCTCCTATAATTCACCCCTCCACTTT. This codes for CASSLRGGSYNSPLHF. The chain has TRBV28 and TRBJ1-6; possible D gene TRBD1, 5 bases. This CDR3 has 16 amino acids. The germline V gene encodes CDR1 MDHEN and CDR2 SYDVKM. Between the trimmed V and J ends, which lost 6 bases and 0 bases, there was a span of 12 bases.